This is a list of T cell receptor beta chains from one sample in a study of technical replicates of blood from a handful of donors. The protocol was immunoSEQ multiplex PCR, while the TCRdb copy is restricted to in-frame clones and leaves out a portion. The sample contains approximately 80,000 clones, approximately 91% of which appear only once. Sequencing was performed on T cells isolated from PBMCs. Every receptor here comes from a human donor in good health. Each CDR3 is given with its conserved first and last residue. A D gene is named only where the DNA matches it firmly. Some rows have no size entry. The others give once, few or many, or a class for an expanded clone.

abundance: .
j_gene: TRBJ2-7
d_gene: TRBD2
v_gene: TRBV18
CDR3nt: TGTGCCAGCTCCCAGGGAGGGGACCACTCCTACGAGCAGTACTTC
CDR3aa: CASSQGGDHSYEQYF

abundance: .
j_gene: TRBJ2-3
d_gene: TRBD2
v_gene: TRBV5-1
CDR3nt: TGCGCCAGCAGCTTGAAGTCAAGCGGGAGAAGTGAAGATACGCAGTATTTT
CDR3aa: CASSLKSSGRSEDTQYF

abundance: .
j_gene: TRBJ2-1
d_gene: TRBD2
v_gene: TRBV6-6
CDR3nt: TGTGCCAGCAGTTCCGAAATTAGCGGGAGCAAGTTCTTC
CDR3aa: CASSSEISGSKFF

abundance: .
j_gene: TRBJ1-2
d_gene: .
v_gene: TRBV6-5
CDR3nt: TGTGCCAGCAGTATCCAGGGAACTGGCTACACCTTC
CDR3aa: CASSIQGTGYTF

abundance: .
j_gene: TRBJ1-4
d_gene: .
v_gene: TRBV2
CDR3nt: TGTGCCAGCAGTGAGAGGACAGCGCTATCTAGGGAAAAACTGTTTTTT
CDR3aa: CASSERTALSREKLFF

abundance: .
j_gene: TRBJ2-7
d_gene: TRBD2
v_gene: TRBV9
CDR3nt: TGTGCCAGCAGCGAAGCGGGAGGGTCCTACGAGCAGTACTTC
CDR3aa: CASSEAGGSYEQYF

abundance: .
j_gene: TRBJ2-5
d_gene: TRBD1
v_gene: TRBV25-1
CDR3nt: TGTGCCAGCAGTGAATGGACAGGGGTACACCAAGAGACCCAGTACTTC
CDR3aa: CASSEWTGVHQETQYF

abundance: once
j_gene: TRBJ2-1
d_gene: .
v_gene: TRBV25-1
CDR3nt: TGTGCCAGCAGTGAATCTGGGCTAGCCCAGGAGCAGTTCTTC
CDR3aa: CASSESGLAQEQFF

abundance: .
j_gene: TRBJ2-7
d_gene: TRBD2
v_gene: TRBV5-1
CDR3nt: TGCGCCAGCAGCTTATGGCGGGAGGGGGCCTACGAGCAGTACTTC
CDR3aa: CASSLWREGAYEQYF

abundance: .
j_gene: TRBJ1-1
d_gene: .
v_gene: TRBV15
CDR3nt: TGTGCCACCAGCAGTTCAGGGAGGGTGAGAGAATCTGAAGCTTTCTTT
CDR3aa: CATSSSGRVRESEAFF

abundance: .
j_gene: TRBJ2-2
d_gene: .
v_gene: TRBV14
CDR3nt: TGTGCCAGCAGCCAAGTAAGGGGGACCTACACCGGGGAGCTGTTTTTT
CDR3aa: CASSQVRGTYTGELFF

abundance: .
j_gene: TRBJ2-1
d_gene: TRBD2
v_gene: TRBV30
CDR3nt: TGTGCCTGGAGTGAAGGGACTAGCGGGTCGGAGCAGTTCTTC
CDR3aa: CAWSEGTSGSEQFF

abundance: .
j_gene: TRBJ1-1
d_gene: .
v_gene: TRBV7-9
CDR3nt: TGTGCCAGCAGCCTAGACACAAACACTGAAGCTTTCTTT
CDR3aa: CASSLDTNTEAFF

abundance: .
j_gene: TRBJ1-1
d_gene: .
v_gene: TRBV25-1
CDR3nt: TGTGCCAGCAGTGATCCAGGGTTACACACTGAAGCTTTCTTT
CDR3aa: CASSDPGLHTEAFF

abundance: .
j_gene: TRBJ1-2
d_gene: TRBD1
v_gene: TRBV27
CDR3nt: TGTGCCAGCAGTTTATCGGCCACAGGGGGCGGAGGCTACACCTTC
CDR3aa: CASSLSATGGGGYTF

abundance: .
j_gene: TRBJ2-7
d_gene: .
v_gene: TRBV29-1
CDR3nt: TGCAGCGTTGGTAGCAGTTACTACGAGCAGTACTTC
CDR3aa: CSVGSSYYEQYF

abundance: once
j_gene: TRBJ2-7
d_gene: TRBD2
v_gene: TRBV7-2
CDR3nt: TGTGCCAGCAGCTTTAAGCCGGGAGGGCCCTACGAGCAGTACTTC
CDR3aa: CASSFKPGGPYEQYF

abundance: .
j_gene: TRBJ2-2
d_gene: .
v_gene: TRBV10-3
CDR3nt: TGTGCCATCAGTGAGGACAGGCCAGCGAACACCGGGGAGCTGTTTTTT
CDR3aa: CAISEDRPANTGELFF

abundance: .
j_gene: TRBJ1-2
d_gene: .
v_gene: TRBV5-6
CDR3nt: TGTGCCAGCAGCTTGTCGGCCACACCAAGGGAGGGCTACACCTTC
CDR3aa: CASSLSATPREGYTF

abundance: .
j_gene: TRBJ1-2
d_gene: TRBD1
v_gene: TRBV29-1
CDR3nt: TGCAGCGATAGACAGGGTACGGATTACTATGGCTACACCTTC
CDR3aa: CSDRQGTDYYGYTF

abundance: .
j_gene: TRBJ2-7
d_gene: .
v_gene: TRBV4-3
CDR3nt: TGCGCCAGCAGCCAAGAGATTGGATTTGGGGAGTCCTACGAGCAGTACTTC
CDR3aa: CASSQEIGFGESYEQYF

abundance: .
j_gene: TRBJ2-7
d_gene: TRBD1
v_gene: TRBV7-3
CDR3nt: TGTGCCAGCAGCCAACCACCAGGGGGCTCGGCCTACGAGCAGTACTTC
CDR3aa: CASSQPPGGSAYEQYF

abundance: once
j_gene: TRBJ2-7
d_gene: TRBD1
v_gene: TRBV7-9
CDR3nt: TGTGCCAGCAGCTTACTTCACCAGGACAGGGGTTACGAGCAGTACTTC
CDR3aa: CASSLLHQDRGYEQYF

abundance: .
j_gene: TRBJ2-3
d_gene: .
v_gene: TRBV7-3
CDR3nt: TGTGCCAGCAGCTTAGGACGGGAAAGGACAGATACGCAGTATTTT
CDR3aa: CASSLGRERTDTQYF

abundance: once
j_gene: TRBJ2-7
d_gene: .
v_gene: TRBV2
CDR3nt: TGTGCCAGCAGTGAATGGCGGGCAGTTTACGAGCAGTACTTC
CDR3aa: CASSEWRAVYEQYF

abundance: few
j_gene: TRBJ1-1
d_gene: TRBD1
v_gene: TRBV28
CDR3nt: TGTGCCAGCAGTGTCTCAACAGGGGGAGAAGGTGAAGCTTTCTTT
CDR3aa: CASSVSTGGEGEAFF

abundance: .
j_gene: TRBJ2-7
d_gene: TRBD1
v_gene: TRBV19
CDR3nt: TGTGCCAGTAGTACCGGGACAGGGGCGGGCTACGAGCAGTACTTC
CDR3aa: CASSTGTGAGYEQYF

abundance: .
j_gene: TRBJ2-1
d_gene: TRBD2
v_gene: TRBV4-2
CDR3nt: TGTGCCAGCAGCCAAGAGCTAGCGGGAGCTAACAATGAGCAGTTCTTC
CDR3aa: CASSQELAGANNEQFF

abundance: .
j_gene: TRBJ2-1
d_gene: TRBD2
v_gene: TRBV27
CDR3nt: TGTGCCAGCGGATGGCTAGCGGGAGACTTCAATGAGCAGTTCTTC
CDR3aa: CASGWLAGDFNEQFF

abundance: .
j_gene: TRBJ2-2
d_gene: .
v_gene: TRBV28
CDR3nt: TGTGCCAGCAGTTTGAGTTACGGGATTTCGAACACCGGGGAGCTGTTTTTT
CDR3aa: CASSLSYGISNTGELFF

abundance: .
j_gene: TRBJ1-2
d_gene: .
v_gene: TRBV11-3
CDR3nt: TGTGCCAGCAGCTCACAGGGTGGCACGGGCTACACCTTC
CDR3aa: CASSSQGGTGYTF

abundance: once
j_gene: TRBJ1-2
d_gene: TRBD1
v_gene: TRBV4-3
CDR3nt: TGCGCCAGCACCCTTGACAGGGAACTGGGCTATGGCTACACCTTC
CDR3aa: CASTLDRELGYGYTF